Shown below are 25 T cell receptor beta chains from a single sample sequenced in a study of cytomegalovirus exposure and HLA in healthy donors. This PCR relied on a set of 60 Vbeta primers and 13 Jbeta primers. Only in-frame clones appear in the TCRdb table, and some are missing; sequencing was by immunoSEQ multiplex PCR. The top ten clones hold roughly 1.3% of a sample with about 140,000 clones, about 77% of them seen once. The specimen sequenced was PBMCs. These receptors came from a woman aged 40 to 50 in good health and CMV-seronegative.

This clone has a handful of counts. The gene calls are TRBV6-5 and TRBJ2-3; D remains ambiguous. CDR1 and CDR2 (germline): MNHEY, SVGAGI. V lost 8 bases and J lost 0, with 15 bases in between. The CDR3 runs 15 residues. The CDR3 sequence is CASGPRGASTDTQYF. The CDR3 coding sequence is TGTGCCAGCGGCCCTCGAGGAGCTAGCACAGATACGCAGTATTTT.

The V and J genes are TRBV10-3 and TRBJ1-1, with D tentatively TRBD1 (6 bases). This CDR3 has 15 amino acids. Germline CDR1 ENHRY, CDR2 SYGVKD. Trimming left V 2 bases short and J 1 base short, with 11 bases between. The CDR3 protein is CAISERETGNTEAFF. For the CDR3, the DNA is TGTGCCATCAGTGAGAGGGAGACAGGGAACACTGAAGCTTTCTTT.

The V gene is TRBV7-9, the J gene TRBJ2-7, with TRBD1 identical over 9 bases. The CDR3 extends over 16 amino acids. With V trimmed by 7 bases and J by 6 bases, 16 bases remained unmatched. Germline V CDR1 and CDR2: SEHNR, FQNEAQ (reference sequence). The CDR3 sequence: CASNQLPGQGAREQYF. The CDR3 region has the DNA TGTGCCAGCAACCAACTCCCGGGACAGGGTGCTCGCGAGCAGTACTTC. Filled out from reference TRBV7-9 and TRBJ2-7, the complete variable domain reads DTGVSQNPRHKITKRGQNVTFRCDPISEHNRLYWYRQTLGQGPEFLTYFQNEAQLEKSRLLSDRFSAERPKGSFSTLEIQRTEQGDSAMYLCASNQLPGQGAREQYFGPGTRLTVT.

This chain joins TRBV5-4 and TRBJ2-7; 7 bases are shared with TRBD2. The V segment lost 3 bases and the J segment 3 bases; nucleotides outside the gene matches: 6. Germline-derived CDR1 and CDR2 are SGHNT and YYREEE (reference sequence). This CDR3 region has 14 residues. CDR3 sequence reads: CASSSGTNGYEQYF. In nucleotides, the CDR3 is TGTGCCAGCAGCTCCGGGACTAATGGCTACGAGCAGTACTTC. Full variable domain (remainder filled in from reference TRBV5-4 and TRBJ2-7): ETGVTQSPTHLIKTRGQQVTLRCSSQSGHNTVSWYQQALGQGPQFIFQYYREEENGRGNFPPRFSGLQFPNYSSELNVNALELDDSALYLCASSSGTNGYEQYFGPGTRLTVT.

J is TRBJ1-1 and V is TRBV7-8; D remains unclear. The V end was cut by 5 bases, the J end by 6 bases, with 13 bases between. Germline V gene sequence: CDR1 SGHVS, CDR2 FQNEAQ. This CDR3 is built from 13 residues. CDR3 DNA: TGTGCCAGCAGCCTAGGTGGCGGGGCTGAAGCTTTCTTT. Translation gives CASSLGGGAEAFF.

The chain joins TRBV4-1 to TRBJ2-3; D not certain. CDR1 MGHRA and CDR2 YSYEKL come from the germline V gene. CDR3 length equals 16 residues. V lost 4 bases and J 5 bases, leaving 19 bases between the germline ends. CDR3 sequence reads: CASSPSGVVDEDTQYF. The CDR3 DNA is TGCGCCAGCAGCCCTTCAGGCGTAGTGGATGAAGATACGCAGTATTTT.

This chain joins TRBV4-1 and TRBJ1-6; a possible D gene is TRBD1 (5 bases). This CDR3 has 15 residues. Trimming pared 1 base from V and 9 bases from J, leaving 13 bases between. CDR1 MGHRA and CDR2 YSYEKL come from the germline V gene. CDR3 nucleotide sequence: TGCGCCAGCAGCCAAGGCGTGGGGGGGATTTCACCCCTCCACTTT. Encoded protein: CASSQGVGGISPLHF.

A word on this clone: Sequence at one end of the junction differs from germline and may be a read error. This chain uses TRBV7-9 with TRBJ1-1; D is perhaps TRBD1 (5 bases). The CDR3 loop spans 15 amino acids. Germline values: CDR1 SEHNR, CDR2 FQNEAQ (reference sequence). As DNA, the CDR3 is TGTTCCAGCAGCTTAGAGGAGGGGATGAACACTGAAGCTTTCTTT. The encoded protein is CSSSLEEGMNTEAFF.

This clone was detected a few times. The CDR3 here is CASIRDRGLETQYF. CDR3 sequence (DNA): TGTGCCAGCATCCGGGACAGGGGGTTGGAGACCCAGTACTTC. The chain uses TRBV6-5 and TRBJ2-5; the match to TRBD1 covers 11 bases. The ends lost 7 bases at V and 5 bases at J; junction bases unmatched: 6. This CDR3 is built from 14 residues. Germline CDR1 reads MNHEY; CDR2 reads SVGAGI.

The chain uses TRBV7-9 and TRBJ1-6, with D perhaps matching TRBD1 (6 bases). CDR1 and CDR2 (germline): SEHNR, FQNEAQ (reference sequence). V lost 4 bases and J 5 bases, leaving 15 bases between the germline ends. The CDR3 length is 16 residues. CDR3 DNA: TGTGCCAGCAGCTCCGACAGGAAAGGGGATAATTCACCCCTCCACTTT. This gives the protein CASSSDRKGDNSPLHF.

This clone was seen only a few times. This sequence joins TRBV6-5 and TRBJ2-7; 11 nucleotides match TRBD1. This CDR3 contains 14 residues. Germline CDR1 MNHEY, CDR2 SVGAGI. V was pared by 4 bases and J by 7 bases, with 6 bases of the junction left unmatched. The DNA of the CDR3 is TGTGCCAGCAGTTCCGGACAGGGGGCGCGGGAGCAGTACTTC. Translated, it gives CASSSGQGAREQYF.

The chain links TRBV30 to TRBJ2-3; 9 bases match TRBD2. The CDR3 loop spans 15 amino acids. Germline CDR1 is GTSNPN and CDR2 is SVGIG (reference sequence). The junction had 4 bases not matched to a gene; V was cut back by 3 bases and J by 0 bases. This CDR3 is CAWSTSGGSTDTQYF. The CDR3, as DNA: TGTGCCTGGAGCACGAGCGGGGGGAGCACAGATACGCAGTATTTT.

The chain couples TRBV6-1 to TRBJ1-1, with TRBD1 matching 7 bases. Germline V gene data show CDR1 as MNHNS and CDR2 as SASEGT. CDR3 size: 15 residues. Losses at the gene ends were 6 bases for V and 3 bases for J; bases not matched to a gene: 10. CDR3 bases: TGTGCCAGCAGCCTCCTGACAGGGATGGACACTGAAGCTTTCTTT. It specifies CASSLLTGMDTEAFF.

The chain has TRBV19 and TRBJ1-5, with D unresolved. The V and J ends lost 3 bases and 0 bases respectively, with 6 bases between them. This CDR3 is built from 14 residues. Germline V lookup: CDR1 LNHDA, CDR2 SQIVND (reference sequence). CDR3 nucleotides: TGTGCCAGTAGTATTTTCAGTAGCAATCAGCCCCAGCATTTT. It specifies CASSIFSSNQPQHF.

The chain employs TRBV11-2 and TRBJ2-7; 11 positions agree with TRBD1. Germline V gives CDR1 SGHAT, CDR2 FQNNGV. The CDR3 is made up of 13 amino acids. Germline trimming cut 5 bases from V and 9 bases from J; bases unmatched to any gene: 6. The CDR3 sequence: CASSPGQGAGQYF. The CDR3 DNA sequence: TGTGCCAGCAGCCCAGGACAGGGGGCCGGGCAGTACTTC.

This clone was detected only a few times. This chain joins TRBV9 and TRBJ1-1; 9 positions match TRBD1. The CDR3 covers 15 residues. V shed 0 bases, J shed 6 bases, and the junction held 6 bases outside the gene matches. Germline V lookup: CDR1 SGDLS, CDR2 YYNGEE. The CDR3 loop is CASSVGGDRVSEAFF. The CDR3 DNA follows: TGTGCCAGCAGCGTAGGGGGGGACAGGGTTTCTGAAGCTTTCTTT.

The V and J genes are TRBV19 and TRBJ1-2, with D perhaps TRBD1 (5 bases). From germline, CDR1 is LNHDA and CDR2 SQIVND (reference sequence). Trimming took off 6 bases at V and 4 bases at J, with 21 bases between the two ends. The CDR3 runs to 16 residues. The CDR3 is CASRFGGQEDLYGYTF. In DNA, the CDR3 is TGTGCCAGTAGGTTCGGGGGTCAGGAGGACCTCTATGGCTACACCTTC.

This clone was seen a few times. This chain connects TRBV5-1 to TRBJ2-7; 7 nucleotides align to TRBD1. CDR1 and CDR2 from the germline V gene are SGHRS and YFSETQ. The CDR3 runs to 14 residues. J gave up 0 bases and V 4 bases, and 4 bases lay outside the gene matches. This CDR3 is CASSARDSSYEQYF. The CDR3 coding sequence is TGCGCCAGCAGCGCCCGGGACAGCTCCTACGAGCAGTACTTC.

This chain connects TRBV4-2 to TRBJ1-2, with a weak D call TRBD1 (5 bases). CDR1 LGHNA and CDR2 YNFKEQ come from the germline V gene. The ends were cut back, 0 bases at V and 3 bases at J, with 11 bases in the middle. This CDR3 has 15 residues. DNA of the CDR3: TGTGCCAGCAGCCAAGATAGCGGGGCTGACTATGGCTACACCTTC. Encoded protein: CASSQDSGADYGYTF.

The V call is TRBV27, the J call TRBJ1-5; D gene ambiguous. CDR1 is MNHEY, CDR2 SMNVEV, per germline (reference sequence). The CDR3 runs to 14 residues. V was clipped by 7 bases and J by 6 bases, with 16 bases between them. The CDR3 loop is CASKTWREGQPQHF. The CDR3 nucleotides read TGTGCCAGCAAGACATGGAGGGAAGGTCAGCCCCAGCATTTT.

The chain employs TRBV7-9 and TRBJ1-4, with D perhaps matching TRBD1 (5 bases). The CDR3 has 14 residues. The V and J ends lost 0 bases and 8 bases respectively, with 10 bases between them. Germline CDR1 and CDR2: SEHNR and FQNEAQ (reference sequence). The CDR3 bases are TGTGCCAGCAGCTTAGCCGGAGGGGCCGAAAAACTGTTTTTT. Translation: CASSLAGGAEKLFF.

The chain links TRBV7-8 to TRBJ1-3; the D is unclear. There are 14 residues in the CDR3. V lost 2 bases and J lost 0, with 5 bases in between. The germline V gene has CDR1 SGHVS and CDR2 FQNEAQ. This CDR3 is CASSLLISGNTIYF. CDR3 sequence (DNA): TGTGCCAGCAGCTTACTAATCTCTGGAAACACCATATATTTT. The full variable domain, rest sourced from reference TRBV7-8 and TRBJ1-3, is GAGVSQSPRYKVAKRGQDVALRCDPISGHVSLFWYQQALGQGPEFLTYFQNEAQLDKSGLPSDRFFAERPEGSVSTLKIQRTQQEDSAVYLCASSLLISGNTIYFGEGSWLTVV.

V usage is TRBV29-1 and J usage is TRBJ2-3; no reliable D call. Trimming removed 1 base at V and 0 bases at J, with 11 bases between. This CDR3 has 15 amino acids. Germline V gene data show CDR1 as SQVTM and CDR2 as ANQGSEA. As DNA, the CDR3 is TGCAGCGTTGAAGGGAGAGGTACTAGCACAGATACGCAGTATTTT. Translation gives CSVEGRGTSTDTQYF.

The V and J genes are TRBV29-1 and TRBJ1-1; D is possibly TRBD1 (5 bases). V dropped 7 bases and J dropped 1 base, with 13 bases sitting between them. Germline V CDR1 and CDR2: SQVTM, ANQGSEA. This CDR3 has 13 amino acids. The CDR3 bases are TGCAGCGGGGGACTGCTAAGGAACACTGAAGCTTTCTTT. Protein: CSGGLLRNTEAFF.

This rearrangement joins TRBV5-1 to TRBJ2-7, with 11 bases identical to TRBD1. Trimming at V came to 4 bases and at J to 7 bases, leaving 22 bases not matched to a gene. Germline V gene sequence: CDR1 SGHRS, CDR2 YFSETQ. The length of the CDR3 is 19 residues. DNA for the CDR3: TGCGCCAGCAGCGTGAGGGGAGGTGCGTCGGGACAGGGGGTTGTGGAGCAGTACTTC. It specifies CASSVRGGASGQGVVEQYF.